This T cell receptor beta chain was recovered during a study of OX40 agonist ivuxolimab in advanced cancers. Study summary: Clinicians treated patients with ivuxolimab, an agonistic anti-OX40 (CD134) antibody. Dose-escalation patients suffered from hepatocellular carcinoma, melanoma, renal cell or head and neck cancer. Whole-study results and caveats: A proportion of nonresponders additionally exhibited low normalized T-cell clonal expansion. At doses 0.1 to 3.0 mg/kg, CD4+ and CD8+ clones expanded.

For this clone: Its antigen is still unknown.

TCRdb keeps only in-frame clones here, not all; method: immunoSEQ multiplex PCR. The profile shows 20,000 to 25,000 clones, 83% of them singletons. Specimen: CD4+ or CD8+ T cells sorted from blood, collected in a trial of the OX40 agonist ivuxolimab. The receptor was derived from an adult with an advanced solid tumor such as melanoma, head and neck, liver or kidney cancer.

CDR3 coding DNA: TGTGCCAGCAGCTTAGGGACTAGCGGGGGGACGAACACCGGGGAGCTGTTTTTT. Its protein is CASSLGTSGGTNTGELFF. V is TRBV13 and J is TRBJ2-2, with 13 nucleotides matching TRBD2. The CDR3 covers 18 residues. Losses at the gene ends were 0 bases for V and 0 bases for J; bases not matched to a gene: 1. Germline assignment: CDR1 PRHDT and CDR2 FYEKMQ (reference sequence).